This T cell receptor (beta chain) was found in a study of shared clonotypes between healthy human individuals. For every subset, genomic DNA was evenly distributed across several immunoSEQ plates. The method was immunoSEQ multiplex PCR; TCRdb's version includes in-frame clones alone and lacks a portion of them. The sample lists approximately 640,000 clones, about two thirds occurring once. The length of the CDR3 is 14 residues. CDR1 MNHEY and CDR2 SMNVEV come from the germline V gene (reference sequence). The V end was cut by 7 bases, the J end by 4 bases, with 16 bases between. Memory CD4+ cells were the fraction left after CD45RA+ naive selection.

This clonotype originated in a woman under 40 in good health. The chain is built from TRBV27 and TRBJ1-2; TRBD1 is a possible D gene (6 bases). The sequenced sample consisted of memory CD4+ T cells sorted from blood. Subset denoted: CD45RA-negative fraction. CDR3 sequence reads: CASTPAGQRYGYTF. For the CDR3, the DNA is TGTGCCAGCACCCCTGCAGGACAGCGCTATGGCTACACCTTC.